A selection of T cell receptor beta chains follows, all from one sample in a study of chronic HIV infection and antiretroviral therapy. TCRdb fed the 5' RACE reads into MiXCR, producing one record per CDR3 protein. The sample consists of approximately 40,000 distinct CDR3 sequences, more than 8% of them appearing once. Sequenced material: peripheral blood. Every receptor here comes from an adult who had HIV and had not received antiretroviral therapy, or was an uninfected healthy control (not recorded which). Both conserved end residues are trimmed from each CDR3.

j_gene	v_gene	CDR3aa
TRBJ2-3	TRBV7-9	ASSRTHPSTDTQY
TRBJ2-1	TRBV24-1	ATSLGPNEQF
TRBJ2-1	TRBV20-1	SAVSGSLNNEQF
TRBJ2-3	TRBV28	ASSKTWTGGQY
TRBJ1-5	TRBV7-2	ASTLNRAPDQPQH
TRBJ2-1	TRBV12-3/TRBV12-4	ASSSWESYEQF
TRBJ1-1	TRBV7-3	ASSPSRGLGGTF
TRBJ2-5	TRBV29-1	SVDPSRLAGEETQY
TRBJ2-1	TRBV11-2	ASSFGLAGELGNEQF
TRBJ2-2	TRBV20-1	SARGVTGELF
TRBJ2-5	TRBV10-3	AIKPSEPTSKETQY
TRBJ2-3	TRBV28	ASTQSTDTQY
TRBJ2-3	TRBV28	ASSLYNTDTQY